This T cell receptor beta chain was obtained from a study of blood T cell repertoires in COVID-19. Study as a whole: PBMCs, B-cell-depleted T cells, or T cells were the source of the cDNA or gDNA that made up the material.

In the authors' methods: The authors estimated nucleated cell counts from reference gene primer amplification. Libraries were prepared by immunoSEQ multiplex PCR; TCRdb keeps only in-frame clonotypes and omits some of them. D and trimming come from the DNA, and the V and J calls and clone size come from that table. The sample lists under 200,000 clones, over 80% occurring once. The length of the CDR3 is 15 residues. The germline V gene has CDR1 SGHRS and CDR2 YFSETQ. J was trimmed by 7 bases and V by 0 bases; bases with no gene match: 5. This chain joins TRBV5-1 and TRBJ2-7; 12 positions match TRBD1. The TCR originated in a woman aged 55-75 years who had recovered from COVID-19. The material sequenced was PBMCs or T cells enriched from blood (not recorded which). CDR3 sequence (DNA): TGCGCCAGCAGCTTGGCCGGGACAGGGGGCGAGGAGCAGTACTTC. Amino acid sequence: CASSLAGTGGEEQYF.